These 8 T cell receptor beta chains originate from one sample sequenced in a study of human T cells and chemical hapten exposure. The time point: patch test 2, 6 weeks after DPC sensitization. The treatment denotes: therapeutic diphenylcyclopropenone sensitization with weekly scalp DPC. TCRdb re-called the RACE reads with MiXCR, one entry per CDR3 protein. The sample contains some 70,000 distinct CDR3 sequences, 10% of which appear only once. Sequencing was performed on whole blood, taken in connection with sensitization to the hapten diphenylcyclopropenone (DPC). The receptors were sampled from a woman in her 50s with alopecia areata. Some clones in this sample may be carry-over from other donors' samples.

This clonotype came up many times. V gene TRBV12-3 or TRBV12-4 combines with J gene TRBJ1-1; D not certain. The CDR3 loop spans 13 amino acids. The ends were cut back, 5 bases at V and 6 bases at J, with 13 bases in the middle. The CDR3 sequence: CASSRVVGAEAFF. CDR3 nucleotides: TGTGCCAGCAGTCGGGTCGTTGGCGCTGAAGCTTTCTTT.

At least ten counts were recorded for this clonotype. This rearrangement joins TRBV15 to TRBJ2-5; the D gene is possibly TRBD1 (6 bases). The CDR3 contains 14 residues. Germline V gene data show CDR1 as LNHNV and CDR2 as YYDKDF (reference sequence). Trimming cost V 6 bases and J 5 bases, with 16 bases left between them. The CDR3 here is CATRRQVEGETQYF. The CDR3, as DNA: TGTGCCACCAGACGACAGGTTGAGGGGGAGACCCAGTACTTC.

Only a few counts were recorded for this clonotype. The V and J genes are TRBV29-1 and TRBJ2-3, with TRBD2 matching 7 bases. From germline, CDR1 is SQVTM and CDR2 ANQGSEA. V shed 5 bases and J 4 bases; nucleotides not matched to a gene: 6. The CDR3 is 13 amino acids. CDR3 loop: CSVRREWADTQYF. As DNA, the CDR3 is TGCAGCGTTCGGCGGGAGTGGGCAGATACGCAGTATTTT.

This clonotype was counted at least ten times. The chain recombines TRBV11-2 with TRBJ2-1; a weak D match, TRBD1 (6 bases). Looked up from germline, CDR1 is SGHAT and CDR2 is FQNNGV. The CDR3 extends over 13 amino acids. Trimming took 6 bases from V and 4 from J, leaving 10 bases between them. Here the CDR3 reads CASSGQPYNEQFF. For the CDR3, the DNA is TGTGCCAGCAGTGGACAGCCGTACAATGAGCAGTTCTTC.

This clonotype was recorded at least ten times. The chain joins TRBV20-1 to TRBJ2-2; tentatively, D is TRBD1 (7 bases). The CDR3 is 13 amino acids. Trimming took off 3 bases at V and 6 bases at J, with 11 bases between the two ends. CDR1 is DFQATT, CDR2 SNEGSKA, per germline (reference sequence). CDR3 bases: TGCAGTGCTAGCGGCAGGGGGGCCGGGGAGCTGTTTTTT. Protein product: CSASGRGAGELFF.

This clonotype appeared a few times. The chain links TRBV7-2 to TRBJ1-2; 7 nucleotides line up with TRBD1. Germline assignment: CDR1 SGHTA and CDR2 FQGNSA. The CDR3 length is 13 residues. Unmatched junction bases numbered 2, after V lost 5 bases and J lost 2 bases. The CDR3 DNA is TGTGCCAGCAGCCAGGGGGGAAACTATGGCTACACCTTC. It codes for CASSQGGNYGYTF.

V gene TRBV5-1 combines with J gene TRBJ1-1, with D uncertain. Trimming pared 2 bases from V and 3 bases from J, leaving 8 bases between. The CDR3 contains 13 residues. Germline loops: CDR1 SGHRS, CDR2 YFSETQ. CDR3 coding DNA: TGCGCCAGCAGCTTATCGGCAGACACTGAAGCTTTCTTT. Translation: CASSLSADTEAFF.

This clonotype has at least ten counts. This chain uses TRBV5-1 with TRBJ2-3, with D maybe TRBD1 (6 bases). Germline V gene sequence: CDR1 SGHRS, CDR2 YFSETQ. Trimming took off 4 bases at V and 5 bases at J, with 23 bases between the two ends. The CDR3 consists of 17 residues. The DNA for the CDR3 is TGCGCCAGCAGCCCGGAAACGACAGGAGCCTACGGAGATACGCAGTATTTT. This codes for CASSPETTGAYGDTQYF.